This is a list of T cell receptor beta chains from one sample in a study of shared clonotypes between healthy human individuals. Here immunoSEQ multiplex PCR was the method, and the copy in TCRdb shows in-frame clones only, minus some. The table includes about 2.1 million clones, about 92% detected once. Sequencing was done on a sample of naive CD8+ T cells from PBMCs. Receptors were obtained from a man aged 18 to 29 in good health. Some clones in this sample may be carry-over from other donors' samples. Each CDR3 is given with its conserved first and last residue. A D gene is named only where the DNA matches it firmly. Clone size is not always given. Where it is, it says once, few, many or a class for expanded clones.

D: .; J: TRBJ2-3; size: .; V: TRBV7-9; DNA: TGTGCCAGCAGCCAGGGACGGGGTGGGGTCCCAGATACGCAGTATTTT; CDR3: CASSQGRGGVPDTQYF
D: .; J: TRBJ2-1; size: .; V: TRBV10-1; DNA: TGCGCCAGCAGTGAGGCCCTAAACCGACCCGACAATGAGCAGTTCTTC; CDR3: CASSEALNRPDNEQFF
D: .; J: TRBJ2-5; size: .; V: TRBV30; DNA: TGTGCCTGGAGTCAGAAGAACCAAGAGACCCAGTACTTC; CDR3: CAWSQKNQETQYF
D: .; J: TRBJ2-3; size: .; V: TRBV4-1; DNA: TGCGCCAGCAGCCAAGATATTGGGTACCGGCTATCTAGCACAGATACGCAGTATTTT; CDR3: CASSQDIGYRLSSTDTQYF
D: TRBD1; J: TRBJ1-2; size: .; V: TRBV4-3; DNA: TGCGCCAGCAGCACCCGGACAGGGCCTAGGTATGGCTACACCTTC; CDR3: CASSTRTGPRYGYTF
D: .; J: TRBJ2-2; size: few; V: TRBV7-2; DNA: TGTGCCAGCAGCTTACTGGGGGCGACCACCGGGGAGCTGTTTTTT; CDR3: CASSLLGATTGELFF
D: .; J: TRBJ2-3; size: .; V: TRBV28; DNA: TGTGCCAGCAGACCCGACAGGAAGTGGGCAGATACGCAGTATTTT; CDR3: CASRPDRKWADTQYF
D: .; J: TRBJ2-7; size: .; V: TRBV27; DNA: TGTGCCAGCAGGCTTAACCCCTACGAGCAGTACTTC; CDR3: CASRLNPYEQYF
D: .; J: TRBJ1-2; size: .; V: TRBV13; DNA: TGTGCCAGCAGCTTGGACGGGTACACCTTC; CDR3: CASSLDGYTF
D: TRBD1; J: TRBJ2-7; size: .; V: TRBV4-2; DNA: TGTGCCAGCAGCCAGGGGACAGTCGGATACGAGCAGTACTTC; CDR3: CASSQGTVGYEQYF
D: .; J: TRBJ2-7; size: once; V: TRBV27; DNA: TGTGCCAGCAGCCCAGACAGCACCTACGAGCAGTACTTC; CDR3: CASSPDSTYEQYF
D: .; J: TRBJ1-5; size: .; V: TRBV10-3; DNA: TGTGCCATAAGGACAGACCTGGAGGAGCCCCAGCATTTT; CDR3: CAIRTDLEEPQHF
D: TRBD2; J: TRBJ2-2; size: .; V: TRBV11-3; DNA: TGTGCCAGCAGTGAAGGGACTAGCGGGAGTGGGGGTTTTGGCACCGGGGAGCTGTTTTTT; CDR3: CASSEGTSGSGGFGTGELFF
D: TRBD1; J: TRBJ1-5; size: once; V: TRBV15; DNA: TGTGCCACCAGTACGGACAGGGGAAGCAATCAGCCCCAGCATTTT; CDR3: CATSTDRGSNQPQHF
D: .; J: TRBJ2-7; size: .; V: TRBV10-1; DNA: TGCGCCAGCAGCCCGGGACCCCAGGGCGAGCAGTACTTC; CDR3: CASSPGPQGEQYF
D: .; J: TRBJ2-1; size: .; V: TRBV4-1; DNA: TGCGCCAGCAGCCCTCAATCCGATTACAATGAGCAGTTCTTC; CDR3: CASSPQSDYNEQFF
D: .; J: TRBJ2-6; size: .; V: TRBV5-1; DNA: TGCGCCAGCAGCTTGGAGGGGGCTGGGGCCAACGTCCTGACTTTC; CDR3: CASSLEGAGANVLTF
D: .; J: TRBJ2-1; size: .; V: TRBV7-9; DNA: TGTGCCAGCAGAACGACCCTTAATGAGCAGTTCTTC; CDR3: CASRTTLNEQFF
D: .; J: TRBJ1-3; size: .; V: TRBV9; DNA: TGTGCCAGCAGCGTAGCTTCGGACACCATATATTTT; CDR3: CASSVASDTIYF
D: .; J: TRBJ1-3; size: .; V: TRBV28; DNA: TGTGCCAGCAGCGGTTTAGGTGGAAACACCATATATTTT; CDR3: CASSGLGGNTIYF
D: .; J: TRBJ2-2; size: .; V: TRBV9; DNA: TGTGCCAGCAGCGTATACCGGGGGATCACCGGGGAGCTGTTTTTT; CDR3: CASSVYRGITGELFF
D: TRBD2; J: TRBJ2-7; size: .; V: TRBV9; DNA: TGTGCCAGCAGCTCAGATAGCGGGCCCTCCTACGAGCAGTACTTC; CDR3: CASSSDSGPSYEQYF
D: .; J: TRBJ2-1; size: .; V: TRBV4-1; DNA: TGCGCCAGCAGGGTCCAGGGGGGAAATGAGCAGTTCTTC; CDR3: CASRVQGGNEQFF
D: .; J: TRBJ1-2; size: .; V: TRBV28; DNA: TGTGCCAGCAGTTTTGAGGGAGGGGGTGTTTTTGGCTACACCTTC; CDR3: CASSFEGGGVFGYTF
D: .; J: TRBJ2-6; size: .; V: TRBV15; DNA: TGTGCCACCAGCAGAGGCGACAGCTCTGGGGCCAACGTCCTGACTTTC; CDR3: CATSRGDSSGANVLTF
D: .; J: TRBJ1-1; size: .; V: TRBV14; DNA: TGTGCCAGCAGCCAAGCGGAGTTCACTGAAGCTTTCTTT; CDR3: CASSQAEFTEAFF
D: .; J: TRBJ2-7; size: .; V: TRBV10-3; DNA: TGTGCCATCACCTCGGATACCTACGAGCAGTACTTC; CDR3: CAITSDTYEQYF
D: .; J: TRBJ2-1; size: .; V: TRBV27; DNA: TGTGCCAGCACGAGGGGGAAGGTTTGGGATGAGCAGTTCTTC; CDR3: CASTRGKVWDEQFF
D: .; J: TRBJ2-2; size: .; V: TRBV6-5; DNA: TGTGCCAGCAGTCCCGACGGGAACACCGGGGAGCTGTTTTTT; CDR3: CASSPDGNTGELFF
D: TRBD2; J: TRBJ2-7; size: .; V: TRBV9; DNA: TGTGCCAGCAGTGCTACTAGCGGGAGGGCCGGCGACGAGCAGTACTTC; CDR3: CASSATSGRAGDEQYF
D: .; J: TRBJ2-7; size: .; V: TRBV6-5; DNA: TGTGCCAGCAGGAACCAAATATCCTACGAGCAGTACTTC; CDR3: CASRNQISYEQYF
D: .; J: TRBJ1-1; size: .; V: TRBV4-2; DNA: TGTGCCAGCAGCCAAGTCGGGGACACTGAAGCTTTCTTT; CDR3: CASSQVGDTEAFF
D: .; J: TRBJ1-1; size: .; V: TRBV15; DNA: TGTGCCACCAGCAGGGGGGGTCTGAACACTGAAGCTTTCTTT; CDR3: CATSRGGLNTEAFF
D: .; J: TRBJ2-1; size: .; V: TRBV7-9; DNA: TGTGCCAGCAGACTTAACAATGAGCAGTTCTTC; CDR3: CASRLNNEQFF
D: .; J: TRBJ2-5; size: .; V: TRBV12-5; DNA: TGTGCTAGTGGCAGGGATGGCGAGACCCAGTACTTC; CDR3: CASGRDGETQYF
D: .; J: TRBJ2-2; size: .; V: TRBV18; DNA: TGTGCCAGCTCACCAATTGTAATATTGAACACCGGGGAGCTGTTTTTT; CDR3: CASSPIVILNTGELFF
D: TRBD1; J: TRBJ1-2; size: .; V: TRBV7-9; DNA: TGTGCCAGCAGCCACATGACAGGGTGGCACTATGGCTACACCTTC; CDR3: CASSHMTGWHYGYTF
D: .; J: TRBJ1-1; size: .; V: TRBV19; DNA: TGTGCCAGTAGTCCCAGGGACGTCGACACTGAAGCTTTCTTT; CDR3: CASSPRDVDTEAFF
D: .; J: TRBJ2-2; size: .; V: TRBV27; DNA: TGTGCCAGCAGGCCCCTCCCCCGCAGGGTGGCCGGGGAGCTGTTTTTT; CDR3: CASRPLPRRVAGELFF
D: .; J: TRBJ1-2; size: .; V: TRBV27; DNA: TGTGCCGCTGGAGGGCGTCTAGGAGGCTACACCTTC; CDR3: CAAGGRLGGYTF
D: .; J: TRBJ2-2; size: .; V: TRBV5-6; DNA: TGTGCCAGCAGCGGCCGGGACACCCCGAACACCGGGGAGCTGTTTTTT; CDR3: CASSGRDTPNTGELFF
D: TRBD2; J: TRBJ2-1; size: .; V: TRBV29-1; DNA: TGCAGCGTTCTAGCGGGAGGGATATACAATGAGCAGTTCTTC; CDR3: CSVLAGGIYNEQFF
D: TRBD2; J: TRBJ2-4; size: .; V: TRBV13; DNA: TGTGCCAGCAGCTTAGCTGGGGAGGGCAAAAACATTCAGTACTTC; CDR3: CASSLAGEGKNIQYF
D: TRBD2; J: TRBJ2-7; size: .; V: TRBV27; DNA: TGTGCCAGCAGTTACTCAGCGGGAGGTATCTACGAGCAGTACTTC; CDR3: CASSYSAGGIYEQYF
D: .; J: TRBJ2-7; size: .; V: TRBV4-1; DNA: TGCGCCAGCAGCCCGGGCAGGGGAAACGAGCAGTACTTC; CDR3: CASSPGRGNEQYF
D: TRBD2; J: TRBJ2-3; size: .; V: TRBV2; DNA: TGTGCCAGCAGTGTACGACTAGCGGGACTGATGAGCACAGATACGCAGTATTTT; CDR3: CASSVRLAGLMSTDTQYF
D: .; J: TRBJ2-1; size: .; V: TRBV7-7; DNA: TGTGCCAGCAGCTTCTCGCTCGGTGTCCGGTATGAGCAGTTCTTC; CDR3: CASSFSLGVRYEQFF
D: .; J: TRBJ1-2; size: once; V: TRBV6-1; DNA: TGTGCCAGCAGTGCGGGTCAAGGGGGTGGCTACACCTTC; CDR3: CASSAGQGGGYTF
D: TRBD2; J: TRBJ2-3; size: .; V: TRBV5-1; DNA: TGCGCCAGCAGTGTACTAGCGACAGATACGCAGTATTTT; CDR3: CASSVLATDTQYF
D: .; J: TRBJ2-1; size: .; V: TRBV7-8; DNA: TGTGCCAGCAGCTCGAGGGAGGCGGCCCAATCCATATACAATGAGCAGTTCTTC; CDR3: CASSSREAAQSIYNEQFF
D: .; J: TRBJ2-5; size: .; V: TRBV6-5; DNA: TGTGCCACCGGCGGATGGGGAGAGCAGTACTTC; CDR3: CATGGWGEQYF
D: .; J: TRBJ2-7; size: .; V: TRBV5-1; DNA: TGCGCCAGCAGCTCACAGGGACTTCCAGCACACTACGAGCAGTACTTC; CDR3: CASSSQGLPAHYEQYF
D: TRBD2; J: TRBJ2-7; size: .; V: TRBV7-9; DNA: TGTGCCAGCAGCTCGACTAGCGAGAACTACTACGAGCAGTACTTC; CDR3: CASSSTSENYYEQYF